The next 29 T cell receptor beta chains were all read from a single sample in a study of blood T cell repertoires in COVID-19. The protocol was immunoSEQ multiplex PCR, while the TCRdb copy is restricted to in-frame clones and leaves out a portion. The table records roughly 100,000 clones, roughly 85% of them present only once. Sequencing was carried out using peripheral blood. The source of these receptors is an older woman with active or convalescent COVID-19.

The chain combines TRBV28 with TRBJ2-5; 8 nucleotides agree with TRBD1. V lost 5 bases and J lost 5; bases outside the gene matches: 4. Germline V CDR1 and CDR2: MDHEN, SYDVKM. The CDR3 extends over 13 amino acids. The CDR3 DNA reads TGTGCCAGCAGTGACAGGGGTGTCGAGACCCAGTACTTC. The encoded protein is CASSDRGVETQYF.

This clone was seen a few times. The V and J genes are TRBV28 and TRBJ1-1; D ambiguous. The length of the CDR3 is 14 residues. Germline assignment: CDR1 MDHEN and CDR2 SYDVKM. The germline V and J ends were trimmed by 4 bases and 1 base, with 10 bases remaining between them. CDR3 loop: CASSYGRENTEAFF. The CDR3 nucleotides read TGTGCCAGCAGTTACGGACGGGAGAACACTGAAGCTTTCTTT.

The chain employs TRBV5-6 and TRBJ2-1; 8 bases match TRBD2. This CDR3 is built from 15 residues. V gave up 2 bases and J gave up 3 bases; unmatched junction bases: 4. Germline V gene data show CDR1 as SGHDT and CDR2 as YYEEEE. The CDR3 coding sequence is TGTGCCAGCAGCTTATATAGCGGGATCTACAATGAGCAGTTCTTC. Residues: CASSLYSGIYNEQFF.

V is TRBV12-3 or TRBV12-4 and J is TRBJ2-1; D is uncertain. V lost 3 bases, J lost 8 bases, and 11 bases lay in between. The length of the CDR3 is 13 residues. DNA for the CDR3: TGTGCCAGCAGTTTTTTAATTGCGGATGAGCAGTTCTTC. It encodes CASSFLIADEQFF.

The chain employs TRBV18 and TRBJ1-2; a possible D gene is TRBD1 (5 bases). Germline CDR1 is KGHSH and CDR2 is LQKENI. Trimming removed 3 bases from V and 4 bases from J, with 18 bases in between. CDR3 length: 16 amino acids. The CDR3 sequence is CASSPESYTGLYGYTF. The CDR3 DNA reads TGTGCCAGCTCACCCGAGAGCTATACAGGTCTCTATGGCTACACCTTC.

This clone was counted only a few times. The chain combines TRBV4-3 with TRBJ1-4, with a tentative D call TRBD1 (6 bases). The V and J ends lost 0 bases and 6 bases respectively, with 11 bases between them. Germline V CDR1 and CDR2: LGHNA, YSLEER. The CDR3 sequence is 15 residues long. Here the CDR3 reads CASSQEGQGHEKLFF. The DNA of the CDR3 is TGCGCCAGCAGCCAAGAGGGGCAGGGGCATGAAAAACTGTTTTTT.

Only one count was recorded for this clone. The chain recombines TRBV30 with TRBJ1-2; TRBD1 aligns across 7 bases. With 2 bases clipped from V and 7 bases from J, the junction kept 10 bases outside the gene matches. The CDR3 spans 14 residues. In germline, CDR1 is GTSNPN, CDR2 SVGIG (reference sequence). CDR3 amino acids: CAWSTDRVSVGYTF. In DNA, the CDR3 is TGTGCCTGGAGTACCGACAGGGTATCGGTTGGCTACACCTTC.

The chain uses TRBV10-3 and TRBJ1-2; the D is unclear. Germline V gives CDR1 ENHRY, CDR2 SYGVKD. V was pared by 0 bases and J by 8 bases, with 10 bases between. The CDR3 is made up of 13 amino acids. DNA of the CDR3: TGTGCCATCAGTGAGTCAGGCACTAGGGGCTACACCTTC. Its translation is CAISESGTRGYTF.

The V and J genes are TRBV4-1 and TRBJ2-7, with 12 bases matching TRBD2. Losses at the gene ends were 4 bases for V and 0 bases for J; bases not matched to a gene: 4. This CDR3 spans 16 amino acids. CDR1 is MGHRA and CDR2 is YSYEKL in the germline V gene. The CDR3 DNA sequence: TGCGCCAGCAGCCCTCGGACTAGCGGGGCCTCCTACGAGCAGTACTTC. It is translated as CASSPRTSGASYEQYF.

V gene TRBV2 combines with J gene TRBJ2-7, with 9 nucleotides matching TRBD1. The CDR3 loop spans 13 amino acids. Germline assignment: CDR1 SNHLY and CDR2 FYNNEI. V was pared by 6 bases and J by 6 bases, with 6 bases of the junction left unmatched. CDR3 nucleotide sequence: TGTGCCAGCAGCCGGGACAGGGTGACCGAGCAGTACTTC. Its protein product is CASSRDRVTEQYF.

This clone was picked up a small number of times. The J gene is TRBJ1-2, the V gene TRBV3-1 (or the pseudogene TRBV3-2), with D perhaps matching TRBD1 (6 bases). CDR3 length: 13 amino acids. Trimming left V 4 bases short and J 8 bases short, with 14 bases between. Per germline, CDR1 LGHDT and CDR2 YNNKEL (reference sequence). CDR3 sequence: CASSPGPQGGYTF. Written as DNA, the CDR3 is TGTGCCAGCAGCCCAGGCCCACAGGGAGGCTACACCTTC.

CDR3 sequence: CASRGDNYGYTF. CDR3 bases: TGTGCCAGCAGAGGGGATAACTATGGCTACACCTTC. The gene calls are TRBV2 and TRBJ1-2; the D gene is possibly TRBD1 (5 bases). V was pared by 6 bases and J by 1 base, with 6 bases between. CDR1 and CDR2 from the germline V gene are SNHLY and FYNNEI. The CDR3 runs to 12 residues.

The sample holds one count of this clone. This chain uses TRBV27 with TRBJ1-5; TRBD1 aligns across 8 bases. Germline values: CDR1 MNHEY, CDR2 SMNVEV (reference sequence). V shed 6 bases and J 7 bases; nucleotides not matched to a gene: 20. CDR3 length equals 18 residues. The CDR3 coding sequence is TGTGCCAGCAGCCCTAGATGGGACAGGATAATCGGGGAACAGCCCCAGCATTTT. Its protein is CASSPRWDRIIGEQPQHF.

The chain links TRBV5-6 to TRBJ1-5; 7 nucleotides line up with TRBD1. V lost 4 bases, J lost 4 bases, and 5 bases stayed unmatched. The CDR3 is 14 residues long. Germline-derived CDR1 and CDR2 are SGHDT and YYEEEE. The CDR3: CASSLGQINQPQHF. Here the CDR3 DNA reads TGTGCCAGCAGCCTGGGACAGATAAATCAGCCCCAGCATTTT.

V gene TRBV9 combines with J gene TRBJ2-1; D is perhaps TRBD2 (6 bases). This CDR3 spans 15 amino acids. Trimming removed 3 bases from V and 5 bases from J, with 15 bases in between. Germline V gene data show CDR1 as SGDLS and CDR2 as YYNGEE. CDR3 region: CASSAHGGLDNEQFF. The CDR3, as DNA: TGTGCCAGCAGCGCCCACGGGGGTCTAGACAATGAGCAGTTCTTC.

The chain recombines TRBV9 with TRBJ1-4; D remains unclear. Looked up from germline, CDR1 is SGDLS and CDR2 is YYNGEE. The CDR3 runs to 15 residues. V was cut by 3 bases and J by 6 bases, with 15 bases left in between. The DNA of the CDR3 is TGTGCCAGCAGCGCAAGCCCATCCCAGGATGAAAAACTGTTTTTT. Encoded protein: CASSASPSQDEKLFF. Full variable domain (rest looked up from reference TRBV9 and TRBJ1-4): DSGVTQTPKHLITATGQRVTLRCSPRSGDLSVYWYQQSLDQGLQFLIQYYNGEERAKGNILERFSAQQFPDLHSELNLSSLELGDSALYFCASSASPSQDEKLFFGSGTQLSVL.

This rearrangement joins TRBV9 to TRBJ2-1, with 10 bases fitting TRBD2. The germline V gene encodes CDR1 SGDLS and CDR2 YYNGEE. CDR3 length: 20 residues. V was pared by 0 bases and J by 1 base, with 13 bases of the junction left unmatched. CDR3 DNA: TGTGCCAGCAGCGTAGCTGACGGTAGCGGGAGGATAGGGTCCTACAATGAGCAGTTCTTC. It translates to CASSVADGSGRIGSYNEQFF.

This clone was counted once. The rearrangement uses TRBV7-2 and TRBJ1-6; the D gene is possibly TRBD1 (6 bases). Germline V gene data show CDR1 as SGHTA and CDR2 as FQGNSA. Deletions cut 5 bases from V and 7 bases from J, with 9 bases between. This CDR3 has 13 amino acids. The CDR3 nucleotides are TGTGCCAGCAGCCTTGACAGGAATTCACCCCTCCACTTT. Amino acid sequence: CASSLDRNSPLHF.

The chain has TRBV24-1 and TRBJ2-3, with TRBD2 as a possible D gene (5 bases). The CDR3 is 14 amino acids. Germline V lookup: CDR1 KGHDR, CDR2 SFDVKD. The germline V and J ends were trimmed by 4 bases and 6 bases, with 13 bases remaining between them. The CDR3 DNA sequence: TGTGCCACCAGTGACCAGACTACCTCGGATACGCAGTATTTT. Translation: CATSDQTTSDTQYF.

The CDR3 sequence is CASSYGPGTSGDTQYF. In DNA, the CDR3 is TGTGCCAGCAGTTACGGTCCCGGGACTAGCGGGGATACGCAGTATTTT. The rearrangement joins TRBV6-2 or TRBV6-3 to TRBJ2-3; 12 positions match TRBD2. The CDR3 is made up of 16 amino acids. Germline CDR1 MNHEY, CDR2 SVGEGT. Trimming at V came to 2 bases and at J to 6 bases, leaving 6 bases not matched to a gene.

The genes are TRBV28 and TRBJ1-5, with D possibly matching TRBD1 (6 bases). Trimming removed 5 bases at V and 1 base at J, with 15 bases between. In germline, CDR1 is MDHEN, CDR2 SYDVKM. This CDR3 has 16 amino acids. The DNA of the CDR3 is TGTGCCAGCAGTCCTGGGAGCAGGGGCAGCAATCAGCCCCAGCATTTT. It encodes CASSPGSRGSNQPQHF. The variable domain in full, completed from reference TRBV28 and TRBJ1-5, reads DVKVTQSSRYLVKRTGEKVFLECVQDMDHENMFWYRQDPGLGLRLIYFSYDVKMKEKGDIPEGYSVSREKKERFSLILESASTNQTSMYLCASSPGSRGSNQPQHFGDGTRLSIL.

The chain employs TRBV6-2 or TRBV6-3 and TRBJ2-2, with TRBD1 identical over 7 bases. Per germline, CDR1 MNHEY and CDR2 SVGEGT. V shed 6 bases, J shed 6 bases, and the junction held 10 bases outside the gene matches. The CDR3 contains 15 residues. In DNA form, the CDR3 reads TGTGCCAGCAGCCGAGACAGGGCCGTATCCGGGGAGCTGTTTTTT. It codes for CASSRDRAVSGELFF.

The chain combines TRBV4-3 with TRBJ2-5; 8 nucleotides agree with TRBD2. V lost 8 bases and J lost 7; bases outside the gene matches: 6. This CDR3 spans 12 amino acids. Germline values: CDR1 LGHNA, CDR2 YSLEER. CDR3 residues: CASGDGRGTQYF. CDR3 nucleotides: TGCGCCAGCGGTGACGGGAGGGGGACCCAGTACTTC.

This chain joins TRBV5-1 and TRBJ2-2; no firm D call. Trimming removed 6 bases from V and 0 bases from J, with 12 bases in between. Germline lookup yields CDR1 SGHRS and CDR2 YFSETQ. The CDR3 has 15 amino acids. CDR3: CASKRAATNTGELFF. The CDR3 nucleotides are TGCGCCAGCAAACGTGCAGCGACGAACACCGGGGAGCTGTTTTTT.

CDR3 DNA: TGTGCCAGCAGCCAAGATAAGGGGACAGGTTACACTGAAGCTTTCTTT. It codes for CASSQDKGTGYTEAFF. The gene calls are TRBV4-2 and TRBJ1-1, with 8 bases lining up with TRBD1. With 0 bases clipped from V and 3 bases from J, the junction kept 6 bases outside the gene matches. The length of the CDR3 is 16 residues. CDR1 is LGHNA, CDR2 YNFKEQ, per germline.

In this sample, this clone turned up once. V and J are TRBV2 and TRBJ2-3; D is unclear. V was shortened by 7 bases and J by 4 bases, with 9 bases between the two germline ends. CDR1 and CDR2 (germline): SNHLY, FYNNEI. This CDR3 spans 12 amino acids. CDR3 protein: CASKRGSDTQYF. The CDR3 DNA reads as TGTGCCAGCAAAAGAGGATCAGATACGCAGTATTTT.

The rearrangement joins TRBV7-8 to TRBJ2-3, with TRBD1 matching over 10 bases. The V segment lost 2 bases and the J segment 1 base; nucleotides outside the gene matches: 6. The CDR3 is made up of 17 amino acids. CDR1 is SGHVS, CDR2 FQNEAQ, per germline. The DNA for the CDR3 is TGTGCCAGCAGCTTAACGACAGGGGGCGTTGGCACAGATACGCAGTATTTT. This translates into CASSLTTGGVGTDTQYF.

The chain combines TRBV2 with TRBJ2-7; D might be TRBD2 (5 bases). The germline CDR1 and CDR2 sequences are SNHLY and FYNNEI. This CDR3 comprises 13 residues. V lost 3 bases and J lost 6, with 12 bases in between. The CDR3 DNA follows: TGTGCCAGCAGTGATGGAGCTAGCTCCGAGCAGTACTTC. This codes for CASSDGASSEQYF.

V and J are TRBV19 and TRBJ2-4; 8 bases align to TRBD1. From germline, CDR1 is LNHDA and CDR2 SQIVND (reference sequence). CDR3 length equals 16 residues. V shed 5 bases and J 4 bases; nucleotides not matched to a gene: 10. The CDR3 DNA sequence: TGTGCCAGTAGTCGTGTTCCCCAGGGGGCGAAAAACATTCAGTACTTC. Translation gives CASSRVPQGAKNIQYF.